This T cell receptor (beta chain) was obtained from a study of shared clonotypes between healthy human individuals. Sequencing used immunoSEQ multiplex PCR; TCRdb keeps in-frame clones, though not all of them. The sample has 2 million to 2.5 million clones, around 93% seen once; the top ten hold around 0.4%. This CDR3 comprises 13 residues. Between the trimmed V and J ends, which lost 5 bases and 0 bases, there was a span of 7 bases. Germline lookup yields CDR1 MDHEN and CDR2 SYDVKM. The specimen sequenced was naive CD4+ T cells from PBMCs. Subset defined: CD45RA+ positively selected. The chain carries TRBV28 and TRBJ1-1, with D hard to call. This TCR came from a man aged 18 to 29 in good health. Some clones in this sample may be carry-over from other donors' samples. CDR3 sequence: CASSQQMNTEAFF. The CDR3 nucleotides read TGTGCCAGCAGTCAACAGATGAACACTGAAGCTTTCTTT.